This passage covers 12 T cell receptor beta chains from one sample sequenced in a study of blood T cell repertoires in COVID-19. TCRdb's copy holds only in-frame clones and misses some; the assay was immunoSEQ multiplex PCR. The sample carries about 150,000 clones, roughly 89% recorded once. Sequencing input: peripheral blood. The receptors originated from a human donor in a cohort sampled during active COVID-19.

The J gene is TRBJ1-6, the V gene TRBV7-2; 8 bases map to TRBD1. The germline gives CDR1 SGHTA, CDR2 FQGNSA. The CDR3 has 16 amino acids. V gave up 3 bases and J gave up 9 bases; unmatched junction bases: 10. The CDR3 nucleotides read TGTGCCAGCAGCTTGGCCACAGGGGGGCGAGGTTCACCCCTCCACTTT. It codes for CASSLATGGRGSPLHF.

This clone is a singleton in its sample. The V and J genes are TRBV19 and TRBJ2-1, with unresolved D. This CDR3 has 14 residues. Deletions cut 3 bases from V and 5 bases from J, with 11 bases between. Looked up from germline, CDR1 is LNHDA and CDR2 is SQIVND (reference sequence). The CDR3 sequence: CASSIRFFDNEQFF. CDR3 DNA: TGTGCCAGTAGTATCCGGTTTTTTGACAATGAGCAGTTCTTC. Supplemented by reference TRBV19 and TRBJ2-1, the full variable domain reads DGGITQSPKYLFRKEGQNVTLSCEQNLNHDAMYWYRQDPGQGLRLIYYSQIVNDFQKGDIAEGYSVSREKKESFPLTVTSAQKNPTAFYLCASSIRFFDNEQFFGPGTRLTVL.

The rearrangement uses TRBV4-1 and TRBJ2-5; 12 nucleotides agree with TRBD2. The CDR3 is made up of 17 amino acids. The ends lost 4 bases at V and 5 bases at J; junction bases unmatched: 11. Germline V gene lookup returns CDR1 MGHRA and CDR2 YSYEKL. The CDR3 is CASSRLALAGGFETQYF. In DNA form, the CDR3 reads TGCGCCAGCAGCCGCCTAGCACTAGCGGGGGGTTTTGAGACCCAGTACTTC.

The rearrangement links TRBV27 to TRBJ2-7; a possible D gene is TRBD2 (6 bases). The CDR3 has 15 residues. The germline V gene has CDR1 MNHEY and CDR2 SMNVEV (reference sequence). V lost 1 base and J lost 0, with 10 bases in between. The CDR3 DNA reads TGTGCCAGCAGTTTATTTGGAGGGGACTCCTACGAGCAGTACTTC. Translation gives CASSLFGGDSYEQYF.

The chain combines TRBV5-1 with TRBJ2-2; 12 bases line up with TRBD1. In germline, CDR1 is SGHRS, CDR2 YFSETQ. This CDR3 has 16 residues. V lost 2 bases to trimming and J lost 5 bases; unmatched junction nucleotides: 4. CDR3 sequence (DNA): TGCGCCAGCAGCTTCCGGGACAGGGGGCAGACCGGGGAGCTGTTTTTT. Its translation is CASSFRDRGQTGELFF.

The J gene is TRBJ2-1, the V gene TRBV11-3, with 8 bases fitting TRBD2. V was pared by 1 base and J by 4 bases, with 6 bases of the junction left unmatched. The CDR3 consists of 16 residues. CDR1 is SGHNT, CDR2 YENEEA, per germline. Here the CDR3 reads CASSLGGSGGYNEQFF. In DNA form, the CDR3 reads TGTGCCAGCAGCTTAGGAGGCAGCGGGGGATACAATGAGCAGTTCTTC.

The chain couples TRBV29-1 to TRBJ1-4; TRBD1 matches 8 bases. Germline values: CDR1 SQVTM, CDR2 ANQGSEA. The trim removed 6 bases at V and 5 bases at J, leaving 8 bases unmatched. The CDR3 has 14 amino acids. CDR3 nucleotides: TGCAGCGTCTCTGCAGGGGGCTCGAATGAAAAACTGTTTTTT. Encoded protein: CSVSAGGSNEKLFF.

V usage is TRBV27 and J usage is TRBJ2-7; 10 nucleotides agree with TRBD1. CDR3 length equals 13 residues. Germline V gene sequence: CDR1 MNHEY, CDR2 SMNVEV (reference sequence). Trimming removed 9 bases from V and 6 bases from J; junction bases left unmatched: 8. CDR3 protein: CASKGQGVTEQYF. In DNA form, the CDR3 reads TGTGCCAGTAAAGGACAGGGGGTAACCGAGCAGTACTTC.

Only one count was recorded for this clone. The V gene is TRBV9, the J gene TRBJ1-6; a possible D gene is TRBD1 (5 bases). Germline V gives CDR1 SGDLS, CDR2 YYNGEE. This CDR3 comprises 14 residues. Trimming took 5 bases from V and 6 from J, leaving 12 bases between them. This chain's CDR3 is CASSPGPTNSPLHF. Here the CDR3 DNA reads TGTGCCAGCAGTCCAGGGCCAACTAATTCACCCCTCCACTTT.

The V gene is TRBV13, the J gene TRBJ2-7; TRBD2 matches at 14 bases. Germline V gives CDR1 PRHDT, CDR2 FYEKMQ (reference sequence). Trimming at V came to 0 bases and at J to 5 bases, leaving 6 bases not matched to a gene. There are 17 residues in the CDR3. In nucleotides, the CDR3 is TGTGCCAGCAGCTTAGGGGGACTAGCGGGGGTAGTCCACGAGCAGTACTTC. Its translation is CASSLGGLAGVVHEQYF.

The chain joins TRBV9 to TRBJ1-1; D is undetermined. V was clipped by 3 bases and J by 1 base, with 22 bases between them. CDR1 is SGDLS and CDR2 is YYNGEE in the germline V gene. CDR3 length: 18 residues. CDR3 amino acids: CASSEPILPGRGNTEAFF. In DNA, the CDR3 is TGTGCCAGCAGCGAACCGATCCTTCCAGGACGGGGGAACACTGAAGCTTTCTTT.

This chain links TRBV27 with TRBJ1-5; D remains unclear. V was pared by 7 bases and J by 9 bases, with 13 bases between. This CDR3 is built from 12 residues. CDR1 is MNHEY, CDR2 SMNVEV, per germline (reference sequence). The CDR3 coding sequence is TGTGCCAGCAACCCAAAAGGCGGGCCCCAGCATTTT. Its protein product is CASNPKGGPQHF.